One and the same sample provided the 24 T cell receptor beta chains below, sequenced in a study of breast tumors, draining lymph nodes, adjacent tissues. Axillary draining lymph nodes of breast cancer patients supplied the node samples. TCRdb called the multiplex PCR reads again in MiXCR, with one record for every CDR3 protein. The sample consists of about 140,000 distinct CDR3 sequences, less than 35% of them appearing once. The sample comprised axillary lymph node tissue. Receptor source: a female donor with breast cancer. Some clones in this sample may be carry-over from other donors' samples.

A word on this clonotype: A much larger clone differs from this one at a single base, so this may be a read error. V and J are TRBV30 and TRBJ2-1; the D gene is possibly TRBD1 (5 bases). The germline V gene encodes CDR1 GTSNPN and CDR2 SVGIG (reference sequence). CDR3 length equals 16 residues. The CDR3 reads CAWSPPFAQGWNERFF. CDR3 bases: TGTGCCTGGAGTCCACCCTTTGCTCAGGGATGGAATGAGCGGTTCTTC. Full variable domain (remainder filled in from reference TRBV30 and TRBJ2-1): SQTIHQWPATLVQPVGSPLSLECTVEGTSNPNLYWYRQAAGRGLQLLFYSVGIGQISSEVPQNLSASRPQDRQFILSSKKLLLSDSGFYLCAWSPPFAQGWNERFFGPGTRLTVL.

This clonotype was seen ten or more times. V is TRBV19 and J is TRBJ1-5; weak D call: TRBD1 (5 bases). Germline V gives CDR1 LNHDA, CDR2 SQIVND (reference sequence). The V end lost 7 bases, the J end lost 2 bases, and 12 bases lay between the germline ends. This CDR3 is 14 amino acids long. The CDR3 protein is CASTRGGRNQPQHF. CDR3 nucleotides: TGTGCCAGTACCCGGGGGGGTCGCAATCAGCCCCAGCATTTT.

The table lists this clonotype with a few counts. A read error may be the cause here, since a much bigger clone is one base away. DNA for the CDR3: TGTGCCAGCAGTCCGGCACATTATAGCAATCAGCCCCAGCATTTT. Translated: CASSPAHYSNQPQHF. The V call is TRBV6-4, the J call TRBJ1-5; D ambiguous. The CDR3 consists of 15 residues. CDR1 MRHNA and CDR2 SNTAGT come from the germline V gene. The ends were cut back, 5 bases at V and 0 bases at J, with 11 bases in the middle.

This clonotype was seen repeatedly, ten times or more. V usage is TRBV2 and J usage is TRBJ1-2, with 9 nucleotides matching TRBD1. Germline CDR1 reads SNHLY; CDR2 reads FYNNEI. Trimming removed 6 bases from V and 3 bases from J; junction bases left unmatched: 5. The CDR3 loop spans 14 amino acids. The CDR3 reads CASREQGADYGYTF. The CDR3 DNA is TGTGCCAGCAGGGAACAGGGGGCCGACTATGGCTACACCTTC.

This clonotype came up many times. The chain uses TRBV7-8 and TRBJ1-4; no reliable D call. The germline V gene encodes CDR1 SGHVS and CDR2 FQNEAQ. The CDR3 spans 13 residues. Trimming shortened V by 2 bases and J by 10 bases, and 11 bases separated the two germline ends. The CDR3 reads CASSLHGVPKLFF. The CDR3 bases are TGTGCCAGCAGCTTACACGGGGTTCCAAAACTGTTTTTT.

Worth noting for this clonotype: One end of the junction fails to match germline, which may point to a read error. V is TRBV20-1 and J is TRBJ1-2; TRBD1 matches 10 bases. This CDR3 is built from 15 residues. CDR1 DFQATT and CDR2 SNEGSKA come from the germline V gene (reference sequence). The CDR3 DNA reads TGCAGTGCTAGACTGGGGACAGGGGAGACCTATGGCCACACCTTC. Translating gives CSARLGTGETYGHTF.

Ten or more counts support this clonotype. Mismatch with germline at one junction end may stem from a read error. This chain uses TRBV11-2 with TRBJ2-7, with TRBD1 matching 8 bases. Germline CDR1 and CDR2: SGHAT and FQNNGV. The CDR3 length is 16 residues. The CDR3 sequence is CASSLWADRVPHEQHF. The CDR3 DNA follows: TGTGCCAGCAGCCTATGGGCGGACAGGGTCCCCCACGAGCAGCACTTC.

On this clonotype itself: This sequence may be a read error, since a much larger clone differs from it by one base. This chain links TRBV18 with TRBJ2-5, with D tentatively TRBD2 (5 bases). The CDR3 is 13 residues long. V was trimmed by 5 bases and J by 9 bases, leaving 16 bases between them. Germline lookup yields CDR1 KGHSH and CDR2 LQKENI. Here the CDR3 reads CASSLSRGEAQYF. CDR3 in DNA: TGTGCCAGCTCATTATCCCGGGGTGAGGCCCAGTACTTC.

This clonotype showed up many times. The CDR3 here is CASSGPGGGLETQYF. Written as DNA, the CDR3 is TGTGCCAGCAGTGGCCCTGGCGGGGGATTAGAGACCCAGTACTTC. V and J are TRBV2 and TRBJ2-5; 7 positions agree with TRBD2. V lost 4 bases, J lost 4 bases, and 9 bases stayed unmatched. The CDR3 is made up of 15 amino acids. Germline CDR1 reads SNHLY; CDR2 reads FYNNEI.

Many counts were recorded for this clonotype. The CDR3 coding sequence is TGTGCCAGCAGCCAATATCCCCTAGCGGGGGGGTTTGTCGAGCAGTACTTC. It translates to CASSQYPLAGGFVEQYF. The rearrangement uses TRBV3-1 and TRBJ2-7; 12 nucleotides line up with TRBD2. V was clipped by 2 bases and J by 6 bases; unmatched bases: 11. CDR3 size: 17 residues. The germline CDR1 and CDR2 sequences are LGHDT and YNNKEL (reference sequence).

This clonotype has just a few counts. The chain is built from TRBV11-2 and TRBJ2-7; 13 bases map to TRBD2. The germline CDR1 and CDR2 sequences are SGHAT and FQNNGV. The CDR3 is 18 amino acids. V gave up 2 bases and J gave up 6 bases; unmatched junction bases: 13. CDR3 sequence: CASSLRSPLAGGGPEQYV. The DNA for the CDR3 is TGTGCCAGCAGCTTACGGTCTCCACTAGCGGGGGGGGGCCCCGAGCAGTACGTC.

This clonotype was detected ten times or more. The chain couples TRBV20-1 to TRBJ2-1, with TRBD2 identical over 8 bases. This CDR3 has 14 residues. Per the germline V gene, CDR1 is DFQATT and CDR2 is SNEGSKA (reference sequence). V shed 5 bases, J shed 0 bases, and the junction held 3 bases outside the gene matches. CDR3 sequence reads: CSAASGHSYNEQFF. CDR3 nucleotide sequence: TGCAGTGCTGCTAGCGGGCACTCCTACAATGAGCAGTTCTTC.

Comment on this clonotype: A read error may explain this, as a much larger clone is one base away. The chain links TRBV6-1 to TRBJ1-6; 9 nucleotides match TRBD1. The germline V gene has CDR1 MNHNS and CDR2 SASEGT. The V gene end was trimmed by 6 bases and the J gene end by 7 bases; junction bases not matched to a gene: 7. The CDR3 contains 15 residues. The CDR3 sequence: CASRRDRGENSPLHF. CDR3 sequence (DNA): TGTGCCAGCAGGCGTGACAGGGGGGAGAATTCACCCCTCCACTTT.

The rearrangement joins TRBV19 to TRBJ1-1; 10 bases are shared with TRBD1. Trimming removed 5 bases from V and 1 base from J; junction bases left unmatched: 7. CDR1 is LNHDA, CDR2 SQIVND, per germline (reference sequence). The CDR3 is made up of 16 amino acids. CDR3 sequence (DNA): TGTGCCAGTAGTGTCCGGGACAGGGGCCCGAACACTGAAGCTTTCTTT. Encoded protein: CASSVRDRGPNTEAFF.

This clonotype was seen repeatedly, ten times or more. This chain links TRBV2 with TRBJ1-5; the D gene is possibly TRBD1 (6 bases). The germline V gene encodes CDR1 SNHLY and CDR2 FYNNEI. This CDR3 region has 15 residues. V dropped 1 base and J dropped 0 bases, with 7 bases sitting between them. For the CDR3, the DNA is TGTGCCAGCAGTGAAGGGACAGTTAGCAATCAGCCCCAGCATTTT. Translation: CASSEGTVSNQPQHF.

This clonotype was picked up many times. The chain employs TRBV5-4 and TRBJ1-2; weak D call: TRBD1 (5 bases). The CDR3 has 13 residues. CDR1 is SGHNT and CDR2 is YYREEE in the germline V gene (reference sequence). V lost 1 base to trimming and J lost 4 bases, with 8 bases between them. CDR3 residues: CASSLQGVYGYTF. The CDR3 nucleotides are TGTGCCAGCAGCTTGCAGGGCGTCTATGGCTACACCTTC.

The chain couples TRBV7-9 to TRBJ2-7, with 9 positions matching TRBD1. This CDR3 has 17 amino acids. With 4 bases clipped from V and 0 bases from J, the junction kept 10 bases outside the gene matches. In germline, CDR1 is SEHNR, CDR2 FQNEAQ (reference sequence). Here the CDR3 reads CASSSGYGTGNSYEQYF. CDR3 sequence (DNA): TGTGCCAGCAGCTCGGGATACGGGACAGGGAACTCCTACGAGCAGTACTTC. The variable domain in full, with the rest retrieved from reference TRBV7-9 and TRBJ2-7, is DTGVSQNPRHKITKRGQNVTFRCDPISEHNRLYWYRQTLGQGPEFLTYFQNEAQLEKSRLLSDRFSAERPKGSFSTLEIQRTEQGDSAMYLCASSSGYGTGNSYEQYFGPGTRLTVT.

This clonotype has just a few counts. V usage is TRBV28 and J usage is TRBJ2-5; no clear D gene. With 5 bases removed from V and 5 bases from J, the gap between germline ends came to 12 bases. Per the germline V gene, CDR1 is MDHEN and CDR2 is SYDVKM. The CDR3 covers 13 residues. The CDR3 bases are TGTGCCAGCAGTACGATGAGGTGGGAGACCCAGTACTTC. Protein: CASSTMRWETQYF.

The V and J genes are TRBV5-1 and TRBJ2-5; 7 bases align to TRBD1. The CDR3 covers 16 residues. V lost 1 base to trimming and J lost 2 bases; unmatched junction nucleotides: 8. Germline-derived CDR1 and CDR2 are SGHRS and YFSETQ. In nucleotides, the CDR3 is TGCGCCAGCAGCTTGTATGGGGGACAGCTACAAGAGACCCAGTACTTC. This gives the protein CASSLYGGQLQETQYF.

The chain couples TRBV12-3 or TRBV12-4 to TRBJ2-3, with no clear D. V was trimmed by 1 base and J by 6 bases, leaving 8 bases between them. This CDR3 spans 13 amino acids. The chain's CDR3 is CASSLGVGDTQYF. The DNA of the CDR3 is TGTGCCAGCAGTTTAGGGGTGGGGGATACGCAGTATTTT.

This clonotype occurred many times. A junction end diverges from the germline sequence, so it may reflect a read error. J is TRBJ2-2 and V is TRBV7-7; D not certain. The CDR3 runs 13 residues. Germline V gives CDR1 SSHAT, CDR2 FNYEAQ (reference sequence). CDR3 in DNA: TGTGCTAGCAGCAAGGGTTTCGCCGGGGAGCTGTTTTTT. Its protein is CASSKGFAGELFF.

This clonotype was observed many times. The gene calls are TRBV12-3 or TRBV12-4 and TRBJ2-3, with unresolved D. The CDR3 loop spans 11 amino acids. V was shortened by 4 bases and J by 2 bases, with 1 base between the two germline ends. This CDR3 reads CASSYTDTQYF. The CDR3 DNA is TGTGCCAGCAGTTACACAGATACGCAGTATTTT.

On this clonotype: The conserved phenylalanine or tryptophan is not found at the CDR3 terminus, so this likely reflects a read error. This sequence joins TRBV7-9 and TRBJ1-1; tentative D call: TRBD1 (6 bases). V was trimmed by 3 bases and J by 0 bases, leaving 17 bases between them. Germline-derived CDR1 and CDR2 are SEHNR and FQNEAQ (reference sequence). The CDR3 contains 17 residues. For the CDR3, the DNA is TGTGCCAGCAGCTTTGGGGGACGGGGGGGCGTGAACACTGAAGCTTTCTGT. Protein: CASSFGGRGGVNTEAFC.

This clonotype was observed many times. This chain uses TRBV9 with TRBJ2-7, with a weak D call TRBD1 (5 bases). Between the trimmed V and J ends, which lost 4 bases and 2 bases, there was a span of 13 bases. The CDR3 sequence is 14 residues long. Germline V lookup: CDR1 SGDLS, CDR2 YYNGEE. The CDR3 protein is CASSSTGHTYEQYF. In nucleotides, the CDR3 is TGTGCCAGCAGCTCAACAGGTCATACCTACGAGCAGTACTTC.